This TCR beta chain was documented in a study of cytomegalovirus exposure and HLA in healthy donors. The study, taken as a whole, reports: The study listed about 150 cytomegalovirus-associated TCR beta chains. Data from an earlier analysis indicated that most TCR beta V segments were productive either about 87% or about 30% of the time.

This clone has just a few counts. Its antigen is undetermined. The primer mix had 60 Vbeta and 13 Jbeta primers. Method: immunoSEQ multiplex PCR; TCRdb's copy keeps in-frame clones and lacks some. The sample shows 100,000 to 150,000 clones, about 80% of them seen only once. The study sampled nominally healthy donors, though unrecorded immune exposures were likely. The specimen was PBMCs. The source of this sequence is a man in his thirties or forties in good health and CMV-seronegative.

The CDR3 loop is CASDTSGSAMTDTQYF. For the CDR3, the DNA is TGTGCCAGCGATACTAGCGGGAGTGCGATGACAGATACGCAGTATTTT. The V call is TRBV28, the J call TRBJ2-3, with 11 bases lining up with TRBD2. There are 16 residues in the CDR3. Germline V lookup: CDR1 MDHEN, CDR2 SYDVKM. Trimming took 8 bases from V and 3 from J; bases not matched to a gene: 10.